The text below deals with one TCR beta chain. This sample was taken from a study of blood T cell repertoires in COVID-19. Study context: Spain, Italy and the United States supplied samples that represented acute and convalescent COVID-19.

The CDR3 loop spans 14 amino acids. V dropped 6 bases and J dropped 8; count of bases not matched to a gene: 7. Per germline, CDR1 SEHNR and CDR2 FQNEAQ (reference sequence). While infection was still active, Seattle patients were enrolled and then followed longitudinally. Repertoires were generated with immunoSEQ multiplex PCR, while TCRdb's copy carries only in-frame clones and drops some. The sample has 100,000 to 150,000 clones, about 70% seen once. Material for sequencing was peripheral blood. The clonotype originates from an elderly man with COVID-19, enrolled during active disease. The V gene is TRBV7-9, the J gene TRBJ2-1, with 10 bases fitting TRBD1. Here the CDR3 reads CASRSGQGTHEQFF. The DNA for the CDR3 is TGTGCCAGCAGGTCGGGACAGGGGACCCATGAGCAGTTCTTC.